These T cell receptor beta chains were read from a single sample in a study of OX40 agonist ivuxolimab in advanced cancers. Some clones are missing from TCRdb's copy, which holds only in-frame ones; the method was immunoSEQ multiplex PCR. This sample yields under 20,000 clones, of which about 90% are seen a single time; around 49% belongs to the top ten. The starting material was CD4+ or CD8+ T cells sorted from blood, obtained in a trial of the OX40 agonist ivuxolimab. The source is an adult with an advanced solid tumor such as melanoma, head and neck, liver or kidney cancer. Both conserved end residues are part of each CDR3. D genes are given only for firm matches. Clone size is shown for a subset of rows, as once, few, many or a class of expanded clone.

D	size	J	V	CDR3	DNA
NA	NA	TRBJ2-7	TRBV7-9	CASSSSLRHYEQYF	TGTGCCAGCAGCTCGTCGTTACGCCACTACGAGCAGTACTTC
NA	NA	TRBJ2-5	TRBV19	CASSIARYQETQYF	TGTGCCAGTAGTATTGCTAGGTACCAAGAGACCCAGTACTTC
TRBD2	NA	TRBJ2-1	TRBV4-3	CASSQPGLAGGPVYEQFF	TGCGCCAGCAGCCAGCCGGGACTAGCGGGAGGGCCGGTCTATGAGCAGTTCTTC
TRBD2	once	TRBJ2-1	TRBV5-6	CASSPSASGYNEQFF	TGTGCCAGCAGCCCTTCGGCTAGCGGTTACAATGAGCAGTTCTTC
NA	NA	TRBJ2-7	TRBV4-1	CASSQTRDHSYEQYF	TGCGCCAGCAGCCAAACCCGGGACCACTCCTACGAGCAGTACTTC
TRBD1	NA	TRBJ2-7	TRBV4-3	CASSQTTRTGDYEQYF	TGCGCCAGCAGCCAGACCACCCGGACAGGGGACTACGAGCAGTACTTC
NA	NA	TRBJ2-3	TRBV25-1	CASGQGDTQYF	TGTGCCAGCGGCCAAGGAGATACGCAGTATTTT
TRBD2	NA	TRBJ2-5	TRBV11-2	CASSPMGLAGQETQYF	TGTGCCAGCAGTCCTATGGGTCTAGCGGGCCAAGAGACCCAGTACTTC
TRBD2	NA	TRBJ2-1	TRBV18	CASSPWTSGSGDNEQFF	TGTGCCAGCTCACCTTGGACTAGCGGGAGTGGAGACAATGAGCAGTTCTTC
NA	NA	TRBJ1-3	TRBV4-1	CASSQGPGDLFSGNTIYF	TGCGCCAGCAGCCAGGGACCTGGGGACCTCTTCTCTGGAAACACCATATATTTT
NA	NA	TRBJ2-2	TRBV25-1	CASSISAGELFF	TGTGCCAGCAGCATCTCGGCCGGGGAGCTGTTTTTT
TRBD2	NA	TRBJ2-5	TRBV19	CASSPGTRIETQYF	TGTGCCAGTAGCCCGGGGACTAGAATAGAGACCCAGTACTTC
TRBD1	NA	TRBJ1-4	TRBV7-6	CASSLGTGDRKLFF	TGTGCCAGCAGCTTAGGGACAGGGGATAGAAAACTGTTTTTT
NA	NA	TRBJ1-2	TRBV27	CASSSVGLGYTF	TGTGCCAGCAGTTCGGTGGGGTTAGGCTACACCTTC
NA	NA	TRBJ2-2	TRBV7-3	CASSLVGLTNTGELFF	TGTGCCAGCAGCCTCGTCGGTCTAACGAACACCGGGGAGCTGTTTTTT
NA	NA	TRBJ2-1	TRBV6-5	CASSYDGNEQFF	TGTGCCAGCAGTTACGACGGCAATGAGCAGTTCTTC
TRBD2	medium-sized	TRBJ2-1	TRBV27	CASSPAGGASYNEQFF	TGTGCCAGCAGTCCCGCGGGGGGGGCCTCCTACAATGAGCAGTTCTTC
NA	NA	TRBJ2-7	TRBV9	CASSVSGGWGYEQYF	TGTGCCAGCAGCGTAAGCGGAGGGTGGGGCTACGAGCAGTACTTC
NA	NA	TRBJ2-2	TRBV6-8	CASSLGLVGTGELFF	TGTGCCAGCTCCCTGGGGCTAGTAGGTACCGGGGAGCTGTTTTTT
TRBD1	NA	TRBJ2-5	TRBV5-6	CASSPLRGRQETQYF	TGTGCCAGCAGCCCTCTAAGGGGGCGGCAGGAGACCCAGTACTTC
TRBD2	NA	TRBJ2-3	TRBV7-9	CASSSAQAGEYTDTQYF	TGTGCCAGCAGCTCAGCTCAAGCGGGAGAGTACACAGATACGCAGTATTTT
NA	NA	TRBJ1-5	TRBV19	CASKKSWVGNQPQHF	TGTGCCAGTAAAAAGTCTTGGGTTGGCAATCAGCCCCAGCATTTT
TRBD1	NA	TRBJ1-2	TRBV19	CASRQGIGLVYGYTF	TGTGCCAGTAGACAGGGGATAGGTTTGGTCTATGGCTACACCTTC
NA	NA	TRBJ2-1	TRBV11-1	CASSLQDNEQFF	TGTGCCAGCAGCTTGCAGGACAATGAGCAGTTCTTC
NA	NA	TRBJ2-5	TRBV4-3	CASSQDRILRGQETQYF	TGCGCCAGCAGCCAAGATAGGATCCTTCGGGGGCAAGAGACCCAGTACTTC
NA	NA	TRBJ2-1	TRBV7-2	CASSLDGRVYNEQFF	TGTGCCAGCAGCTTAGACGGCAGGGTATACAATGAGCAGTTCTTC
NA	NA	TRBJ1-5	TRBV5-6	CASSLFGGADLSNQPQHF	TGTGCCAGCAGCTTGTTCGGGGGCGCGGATCTGAGCAATCAGCCCCAGCATTTT
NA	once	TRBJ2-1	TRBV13	CASSLYAEAHSYNEQFF	TGTGCCAGCAGCTTATATGCGGAGGCACACTCCTACAATGAGCAGTTCTTC